The clone carrying this TCR beta chain was seen repeatedly, ten times or more. Antigen specificity is unknown. This sample was included in a study of T-cell memory formation after mild COVID-19. Study-wide background: Largely donor-specific TCR clusters were found. Regarding the study as a whole: Pre-infection memory contained some responding clones, which suggested that cross-reactive memory had joined. Clones which contracted sat mainly in CM and EM if CD4+, and in EMRA if CD8+.

This CDR3 region has 15 residues. Trimming left V 5 bases short and J 5 bases short, with 18 bases between. Looked up from germline, CDR1 is MNHEY and CDR2 is SVGEGT. Employing constant-segment primers, 5'RACE generated TCR alpha and TCR beta cDNA libraries bearing sample barcodes and UMIs. TCRdb reprocessed the 5' RACE reads via MiXCR and lists one record per CDR3 protein. This sample has 310,000 or so distinct CDR3 sequences; more than 15% occur once, and the top ten carry 20% to 25%. The sequence was collected from a man aged 18-30 years who had mild COVID-19 (a few samples of this study predate the infection). Cell type and time point are not known. Input material: PBMCs or a T cell subset sorted from them (not recorded which). The chain has TRBV6-2 or TRBV6-3 and TRBJ2-5, with D possibly matching TRBD2 (5 bases). Here the CDR3 reads CASSHGVQTAETQYF. CDR3 coding DNA: TGTGCCAGCAGTCACGGGGTTCAGACCGCGGAGACCCAGTACTTC.